These 9 T cell receptor beta chains originate from one sample sequenced in a study of lymphopenia after photon versus proton radiotherapy. Sequenced by immunoSEQ multiplex PCR; TCRdb stores in-frame clones only, minus some. The sample lists fewer than 25,000 clones, 92% seen once, with 7.5% to 9.5% in the top ten. The sequences come from peripheral blood, collected from a patient treated with proton-based radiotherapy. These receptors came from a woman in her seventies with pancreatic cancer. Some clones in this sample may be carry-over from other donors' samples.

The V call is TRBV7-9, the J call TRBJ1-2; D is ambiguous. The CDR3 loop spans 12 amino acids. Germline V gene data show CDR1 as SEHNR and CDR2 as FQNEAQ (reference sequence). V lost 4 bases to trimming and J lost 7 bases, with 10 bases between them. The CDR3: CASSSFEGGYTF. The DNA of the CDR3 is TGTGCCAGCAGCTCATTCGAAGGTGGCTACACCTTC. Complete variable domain (other parts from reference TRBV7-9 and TRBJ1-2): DTGVSQNPRHKITKRGQNVTFRCDPISEHNRLYWYRQTLGQGPEFLTYFQNEAQLEKSRLLSDRFSAERPKGSFSTLEIQRTEQGDSAMYLCASSSFEGGYTFGSGTRLTVV.

V and J are TRBV6-1 and TRBJ1-2; the match to TRBD1 covers 8 bases. CDR3 length equals 13 residues. CDR1 MNHNS and CDR2 SASEGT come from the germline V gene. The J segment lost 6 bases and the V segment lost 2 bases, leaving 2 bases of the junction unmatched. The CDR3 coding sequence is TGTGCCAGCAGTGAACTCAGGGGGCATGGCTACACCTTC. This translates into CASSELRGHGYTF.

V is TRBV7-3 and J is TRBJ1-2; D may be TRBD1 (6 bases). This CDR3 is 14 amino acids long. V was cut by 3 bases and J by 6 bases, with 14 bases left in between. Germline CDR1 is SGHTA and CDR2 is FQGTGA. This CDR3 is CASSLGVRGDGYTF. CDR3 DNA: TGTGCCAGCAGCTTGGGTGTCAGGGGCGATGGCTACACCTTC. Based on the CDR3 plus reference TRBV7-3 and TRBJ1-2, the full variable domain is GAGVSQTPSNKVTEKGKYVELRCDPISGHTALYWYRQSLGQGPEFLIYFQGTGAADDSGLPNDRFFAVRPEGSVSTLKIQRTERGDSAVYLCASSLGVRGDGYTFGSGTRLTVV.

This chain links TRBV5-5 with TRBJ1-5, with D perhaps matching TRBD1 (6 bases). The germline gives CDR1 SGHKS, CDR2 YYEKEE (reference sequence). Trimming removed 5 bases at V and 3 bases at J, with 15 bases between. This CDR3 comprises 15 residues. The CDR3 nucleotides are TGTGCCAGCAGTTATGGACAGAACAACAATCAGCCCCAGCATTTT. Its translation: CASSYGQNNNQPQHF.

This chain links TRBV2 with TRBJ1-1; D is unresolved. From germline, CDR1 is SNHLY and CDR2 FYNNEI. This CDR3 is built from 11 residues. Between the trimmed V and J ends, which lost 6 bases and 5 bases, there was a span of 7 bases. The DNA of the CDR3 is TGTGCCAGCAGGCCGGAGACTGAAGCTTTCTTT. It yields the protein CASRPETEAFF.

This clone was counted a single time. V usage is TRBV28 and J usage is TRBJ1-2; D might be TRBD1 (6 bases). V lost 4 bases and J lost 4, with 13 bases in between. This CDR3 is 14 amino acids long. Germline V gene lookup returns CDR1 MDHEN and CDR2 SYDVKM. The CDR3: CASSSPGHAYGYTF. CDR3 nucleotide sequence: TGTGCCAGCAGTTCCCCGGGACATGCCTATGGCTACACCTTC.

The V and J genes are TRBV5-1 and TRBJ2-5; 9 bases are a match to TRBD2. This CDR3 comprises 15 residues. The germline gives CDR1 SGHRS, CDR2 YFSETQ. V trimming: 1 base; J trimming: 4 bases; junction bases outside the gene matches: 5. The CDR3 here is CASSLIAGEVETQYF. The DNA of the CDR3 is TGCGCCAGCAGCTTGATAGCGGGAGAAGTAGAGACCCAGTACTTC.

In this sample, this clone turned up once. This chain joins TRBV2 and TRBJ1-1; 9 bases agree with TRBD1. Germline values: CDR1 SNHLY, CDR2 FYNNEI. V gave up 4 bases and J gave up 5 bases; unmatched junction bases: 5. The CDR3 totals 14 residues. CDR3 amino acids: CASSGTGDRTEAFF. CDR3 nucleotide sequence: TGTGCCAGCAGTGGGACAGGGGATAGAACTGAAGCTTTCTTT. Using reference TRBV2 and TRBJ1-1 for the parts outside the CDR3, the full variable domain is EPEVTQTPSHQVTQMGQEVILRCVPISNHLYFYWYRQILGQKVEFLVSFYNNEISEKSEIFDDQFSVERPDGSNFTLKIRSTKLEDSAMYFCASSGTGDRTEAFFGQGTRLTVV.

The CDR3 DNA sequence: TGTGCCAGCAGCTTCCCTGCGGGAGGGTCCTACGAGCAGTACTTC. As protein: CASSFPAGGSYEQYF. The chain links TRBV7-9 to TRBJ2-7, with TRBD2 matching 9 bases. This CDR3 region has 15 residues. J was trimmed by 1 base and V by 3 bases; bases with no gene match: 4. Germline V gene sequence: CDR1 SEHNR, CDR2 FQNEAQ (reference sequence).